The 15 T cell receptor beta chains below were found in one sample sequenced in a study of patients and donors after allogeneic stem cell transplantation (dated by TCRdb to about 2020). Libraries came from RT-PCR. Sequencer: NextSeq 550. Starting from the raw public reads, TCRdb applied fastp trimming at Q25, assembled clones with MiXCR and retained in-frame beta chains. Each entry is one CDR3 protein sequence, shown with its most common DNA and genes. For this sample there are 150,000 to 250,000 distinct CDR3 sequences; less than 45% appear just once. In total, the top ten clones hold about 35% of the sample. The sample comprised blood, either unsorted or a sorted T cell fraction (not recorded which). The source is a human donor who was either an allogeneic HSCT recipient or a stem cell or donor lymphocyte infusion donor (not recorded which). It is not recorded whose cells these are; they may come from a transplant donor.

The rearrangement links TRBV25-1 to TRBJ2-5; possibly TRBD2 for D (6 bases). CDR1 and CDR2 (germline): MGHDK, SYGVNS. The ends were cut back, 1 base at V and 4 bases at J, with 13 bases in the middle. The CDR3 is 15 residues long. CDR3 coding DNA: TGTGCCAGCAGTGAATCCGGGGGTCTGGTAGAGACCCAGTACTTC. Residues: CASSESGGLVETQYF.

The chain uses TRBV28 and TRBJ1-5, with D unresolved. Germline loops: CDR1 MDHEN, CDR2 SYDVKM. V gave up 8 bases and J gave up 4 bases, with 6 bases separating them. This CDR3 is 11 amino acids long. CDR3 bases: TGTGCCAGCGGGAGGAATCAGCCCCAGCATTTT. Protein: CASGRNQPQHF.

As regards this clonotype: Relative to the germline gene, one junction end is altered; a read error may explain this. The CDR3 DNA sequence: TGTGCCAGCAGCCCTCAGGAGAACTCTGAAGCTTTCTTT. This encodes CASSPQENSEAFF. This rearrangement joins TRBV7-2 to TRBJ1-1; no reliable D call. The CDR3 sequence is 13 residues long. Germline V gene sequence: CDR1 SGHTA, CDR2 FQGNSA.

This chain links TRBV12-3 or TRBV12-4 with TRBJ1-2; D may be TRBD1 (5 bases). The CDR3 sequence is 15 residues long. The germline V and J ends were trimmed by 5 bases and 10 bases, with 23 bases remaining between them. This chain's CDR3 is CASSNTSGNRPPYTF. The CDR3, as DNA: TGTGCCAGCAGTAACACTTCGGGGAACAGGCCCCCCTACACCTTC.

J is TRBJ1-1 and V is TRBV6-2 or TRBV6-3, with D possibly being TRBD1 (5 bases). V lost 10 bases and J lost 1, with 13 bases in between. Germline V CDR1 and CDR2: MNHEY, SVGEGT. This CDR3 is 13 amino acids long. The CDR3 DNA is TGTGCCACCCACCGACAGCCGAACACTGAAGCTTTCTTT. It is translated as CATHRQPNTEAFF.

CDR3 bases: TGCGCCAGCAGCACTAGCGGGACAACAGATACGCAGTATTTT. Translation gives CASSTSGTTDTQYF. This rearrangement joins TRBV10-2 to TRBJ2-3; 10 bases align to TRBD2. The CDR3 sequence is 14 residues long. V dropped 6 bases and J dropped 3; count of bases not matched to a gene: 3. The germline CDR1 and CDR2 sequences are WSHSY and SAAADI.

The V gene is TRBV6-5, the J gene TRBJ1-4; 9 bases agree with TRBD1. Germline V gene lookup returns CDR1 MNHEY and CDR2 SVGAGI. V shed 0 bases and J 6 bases; nucleotides not matched to a gene: 14. The length of the CDR3 is 19 residues. CDR3 DNA: TGTGCCAGCAGTTACTCGAAGGACAGGGGAAATTCGATGTATGAAAAACTGTTTTTT. Translated: CASSYSKDRGNSMYEKLFF.

V usage is TRBV13 and J usage is TRBJ1-1; D gene ambiguous. Germline V gives CDR1 PRHDT, CDR2 FYEKMQ (reference sequence). The CDR3 extends over 13 amino acids. V was pared by 7 bases and J by 3 bases, with 12 bases between. This CDR3 reads CASNSRGDTEAFF. The CDR3 DNA reads TGTGCCAGCAATTCACGTGGGGACACTGAAGCTTTCTTT.

The chain is built from TRBV4-3 and TRBJ2-1, with TRBD2 matching over 9 bases. The germline CDR1 and CDR2 sequences are LGHNA and YSLEER. CDR3 length: 13 residues. V lost 0 bases and J lost 15; bases outside the gene matches: 6. The CDR3: CASSQEVRREGFF. CDR3 nucleotides: TGCGCCAGCAGCCAAGAAGTGAGGCGGGAGGGGTTCTTC.

This clonotype occurred many times. The genes are TRBV5-1 and TRBJ2-4; 8 positions agree with TRBD2. The CDR3 totals 16 residues. Per germline, CDR1 SGHRS and CDR2 YFSETQ. J was trimmed by 0 bases and V by 2 bases; bases with no gene match: 4. The CDR3 spells CASSFRLAGAKNIQYF. CDR3 DNA sequence: TGCGCCAGCAGCTTTAGGCTAGCGGGAGCCAAAAACATTCAGTACTTC.

The rearrangement links TRBV24-1 to TRBJ2-3, with TRBD2 identical over 9 bases. The V gene end was trimmed by 3 bases and the J gene end by 0 bases; junction bases not matched to a gene: 9. The CDR3 is 18 amino acids. Looked up from germline, CDR1 is KGHDR and CDR2 is SFDVKD. The CDR3 sequence: CATSDRRAAGGSTDTQYF. Written as DNA, the CDR3 is TGTGCCACCAGTGATAGGAGGGCAGCGGGAGGAAGCACAGATACGCAGTATTTT.

The V and J genes are TRBV2 and TRBJ1-6; 7 bases agree with TRBD1. Germline V gives CDR1 SNHLY, CDR2 FYNNEI. The CDR3 extends over 15 amino acids. Trimming cost V 6 bases and J 7 bases; bases outside gene matches: 9. The DNA of the CDR3 is TGTGCCAGCAGGGCCTCCGACAGGGAAAATTCACCCCTCCACTTT. Protein product: CASRASDRENSPLHF.

Turning to this clonotype: The junction does not match germline at one end; this may be a read error. This chain joins TRBV29-1 and TRBJ2-7; D is uncertain. The CDR3 has 13 amino acids. Per germline, CDR1 SQVTM and CDR2 ANQGSEA. This CDR3 reads CSAFGDIGYEQHF. The DNA of the CDR3 is TGCAGCGCCTTCGGAGACATCGGATACGAGCAGCACTTC.

This clonotype turned up a few times. The chain links TRBV13 to TRBJ2-7, with TRBD2 matching 11 bases. Germline V gene sequence: CDR1 PRHDT, CDR2 FYEKMQ (reference sequence). Unmatched junction bases numbered 12, after V lost 4 bases and J lost 1 base. This CDR3 comprises 18 residues. CDR3 region: CASSSDTSGTSGSYEQYF. In DNA, the CDR3 is TGTGCCAGCAGCTCGGACACTTCCGGGACTAGCGGTTCCTACGAGCAGTACTTC.

The chain recombines TRBV7-2 with TRBJ1-3, with D tentatively TRBD1 (5 bases). CDR1 SGHTA and CDR2 FQGNSA come from the germline V gene. The V and J ends lost 3 bases and 4 bases respectively, with 13 bases between them. The CDR3 length is 15 residues. The CDR3 loop is CASSLSGRAGNTIYF. The CDR3 DNA follows: TGTGCCAGCAGCTTGTCAGGCAGGGCGGGAAACACCATATATTTT.